These 28 T cell receptor beta chains share one sample of origin, sequenced in a study of CD8 T cells in Susac syndrome. The authors reverse transcribed 0.5 to 1 ug RNA with random hexamers. TCRdb re-called the immunoSEQ multiplex PCR reads with MiXCR, one entry per CDR3 protein. This sample carries approximately 150,000 distinct CDR3 sequences, over 80% of them seen once, and the ten largest clones take approximately 0.51%. Sequencing used CD8+ T cells from PBMCs. Receptors were obtained from a human donor with multiple sclerosis.

The rearrangement links TRBV7-9 to TRBJ1-4, with TRBD1 as a possible D gene (5 bases). CDR3 length: 17 residues. Germline CDR1 reads SEHNR; CDR2 reads FQNEAQ (reference sequence). The V end lost 5 bases, the J end lost 2 bases, and 18 bases lay between the germline ends. CDR3 DNA: TGTGCCAGCAGCCGCCCCTTAGGGGTAGGCACTAATGAAAAACTGTTTTTT. This encodes CASSRPLGVGTNEKLFF.

The chain uses TRBV20-1 and TRBJ2-7; TRBD1 matches at 8 bases. In germline, CDR1 is DFQATT, CDR2 SNEGSKA (reference sequence). The CDR3 is 17 amino acids. Losses at the gene ends were 4 bases for V and 0 bases for J; bases not matched to a gene: 14. CDR3 region: CSANSVFSGQDSYEQYF. CDR3 coding DNA: TGCAGTGCTAACTCGGTGTTTTCGGGACAGGACTCCTACGAGCAGTACTTC.

This clonotype was detected a few times. This CDR3 reads CASSPRGYYNEQFF. CDR3 coding DNA: TGTGCCAGCAGTCCGCGCGGCTACTACAATGAGCAGTTCTTC. This chain links TRBV6-2 or TRBV6-3 with TRBJ2-1; no clear D gene. Trimming removed 5 bases at V and 3 bases at J, with 11 bases between. The CDR3 sequence is 14 residues long. CDR1 and CDR2 (germline): MNHEY, SVGEGT.

This clonotype was found once. The chain has TRBV13 and TRBJ2-6; D not resolved. The CDR3 is made up of 16 amino acids. The V and J ends lost 5 bases and 3 bases respectively, with 14 bases between them. Germline CDR1 reads PRHDT; CDR2 reads FYEKMQ (reference sequence). CDR3 loop: CASSRRGRNGANVLTF. The CDR3 bases are TGTGCCAGCAGCCGCCGTGGTCGGAATGGGGCCAACGTCCTGACTTTC.

This clonotype has a single count. The V call is TRBV6-2 or TRBV6-3, the J call TRBJ2-3; D is ambiguous. This CDR3 is 13 amino acids long. V was trimmed by 0 bases and J by 1 base, leaving 2 bases between them. Per germline, CDR1 MNHEY and CDR2 SVGEGT. The CDR3: CASSYSGTDTQYF. DNA for the CDR3: TGTGCCAGCAGTTACTCGGGCACAGATACGCAGTATTTT.

This clonotype was observed once. The V call is TRBV20-1, the J call TRBJ2-1; D is perhaps TRBD2 (6 bases). V gave up 5 bases and J gave up 7 bases, with 18 bases separating them. This CDR3 has 14 residues. Germline V gene data show CDR1 as DFQATT and CDR2 as SNEGSKA (reference sequence). Written as DNA, the CDR3 is TGCAGTGCTGGGACTGTTACTAGCCTTAATGAGCAGTTCTTC. Translation: CSAGTVTSLNEQFF.

This clonotype was found a few times. The gene calls are TRBV11-2 and TRBJ2-5; TRBD1 might be the D (6 bases). The CDR3 is 15 residues long. Germline V CDR1 and CDR2: SGHAT, FQNNGV. V was pared by 4 bases and J by 5 bases, with 17 bases between. The DNA of the CDR3 is TGTGCCAGCAGCTCAGGGGCCGGGGTCGGGGAGACCCAGTACTTC. It codes for CASSSGAGVGETQYF.

The chain has TRBV5-6 and TRBJ2-4; 10 bases fit TRBD1. Germline CDR1 is SGHDT and CDR2 is YYEEEE. After removal of 0 bases from V and 4 bases from J, the junction contained 4 bases not matched to a gene. The CDR3 has 16 residues. In DNA form, the CDR3 reads TGTGCCAGCAGCTTGGGGGACAGGGGAGGAAAAAACATTCAGTACTTC. This sequence encodes CASSLGDRGGKNIQYF.

This clonotype was observed a few times. The chain recombines TRBV6-2 or TRBV6-3 with TRBJ2-7; 7 nucleotides align to TRBD2. Germline CDR1 is MNHEY and CDR2 is SVGEGT. The CDR3 consists of 14 residues. Losses at the gene ends were 0 bases for V and 4 bases for J; bases not matched to a gene: 3. This CDR3 reads CASSYSTGGYEQYV. CDR3 sequence (DNA): TGTGCCAGCAGTTACTCGACCGGGGGGTACGAGCAGTACGTC.

The rearrangement links TRBV5-1 to TRBJ2-1, with 9 bases matching TRBD2. V gave up 7 bases and J gave up 9 bases; unmatched junction bases: 11. The CDR3 is made up of 14 amino acids. CDR1 is SGHRS, CDR2 YFSETQ, per germline. The CDR3 DNA reads TGCGCCAGCCGACTAGCGGTGTTGGATTCTGAGCAGTTCTTC. Its protein product is CASRLAVLDSEQFF.

A word on this clonotype: One junction end does not reproduce the germline sequence, and a read error may be involved. The V call is TRBV6-1, the J call TRBJ1-1; D is ambiguous. This CDR3 contains 12 residues. Germline CDR1 MNHNS, CDR2 SASEGT. CDR3 loop: CAISVGNTEAFF. CDR3 bases: TGTGCCATCAGTGTGGGGAACACTGAAGCTTTCTTT.

This clonotype occurred once. V usage is TRBV7-9 and J usage is TRBJ1-1; D perhaps matches TRBD1 (5 bases). CDR3 length: 15 amino acids. Germline CDR1 is SEHNR and CDR2 is FQNEAQ (reference sequence). The ends were cut back, 5 bases at V and 1 base at J, with 14 bases in the middle. The CDR3 coding sequence is TGTGCCAGCAGCCCCGGGACCCTGGGGAACACTGAAGCTTTCTTT. Protein product: CASSPGTLGNTEAFF.

The V call is TRBV10-3, the J call TRBJ2-7, with D possibly called TRBD1 or TRBD2 (5 bases each). Germline values: CDR1 ENHRY, CDR2 SYGVKD. The CDR3 is 15 amino acids. The V and J ends lost 1 base and 4 bases respectively, with 14 bases between them. For the CDR3, the DNA is TGTGCCATCAGTGAGTATGGGGGAGAAAAATACGAGCAGTACGTC. It encodes CAISEYGGEKYEQYV.

The V call is TRBV9, the J call TRBJ2-1; D possibly matches TRBD1 or TRBD2 (5 bases each). V was cut by 0 bases and J by 0 bases, with 10 bases left in between. Germline V gives CDR1 SGDLS, CDR2 YYNGEE. CDR3 length: 16 residues. The CDR3 is CASSVGGFLSYNEQFF. The CDR3 DNA follows: TGTGCCAGCAGCGTAGGGGGGTTCCTCTCCTACAATGAGCAGTTCTTC.

The gene calls are TRBV14 and TRBJ1-2; 7 bases match TRBD1. Germline assignment: CDR1 SGHDN and CDR2 FVKESK. CDR3 length: 17 amino acids. Losses at the gene ends were 1 base for V and 6 bases for J; bases not matched to a gene: 14. CDR3: CASSQGEYRGITDGYTF. CDR3 DNA sequence: TGTGCCAGCAGCCAAGGCGAATACAGGGGAATAACGGATGGCTACACCTTC.

The table lists this clonotype with a few counts. This rearrangement joins TRBV5-5 to TRBJ1-1, with D unresolved. Between the trimmed V and J ends, which lost 0 bases and 0 bases, there was a span of 9 bases. The CDR3 consists of 15 residues. Germline V gene data show CDR1 as SGHKS and CDR2 as YYEKEE (reference sequence). The CDR3: CASSLGPGVNTEAFF. CDR3 sequence (DNA): TGTGCCAGCAGCTTGGGCCCAGGCGTGAACACTGAAGCTTTCTTT.

The chain is built from TRBV7-3 and TRBJ1-1, with 7 bases identical to TRBD1. The CDR3 loop spans 13 amino acids. The ends lost 3 bases at V and 4 bases at J; junction bases unmatched: 2. Germline V CDR1 and CDR2: SGHTA, FQGTGA. CDR3 coding DNA: TGTGCCAGCAGCTTCCAGGGGGGCACTGAAGCTTTCTTT. It yields the protein CASSFQGGTEAFF.

This rearrangement joins TRBV2 to TRBJ2-7; D call uncertain. V was clipped by 3 bases and J by 0 bases, with 9 bases between them. The germline CDR1 and CDR2 sequences are SNHLY and FYNNEI. This CDR3 has 14 residues. CDR3 amino acids: CASSDYGISYEQYV. CDR3 coding DNA: TGTGCCAGCAGTGATTATGGGATCTCCTACGAGCAGTACGTC.

This clonotype was seen a single time. The rearrangement links TRBV5-4 to TRBJ1-4; the D gene is possibly TRBD1 (5 bases). The CDR3 length is 14 residues. Trimming took 0 bases from V and 8 from J, leaving 11 bases between them. CDR1 is SGHNT, CDR2 YYREEE, per germline (reference sequence). CDR3 sequence reads: CASSLGQLGEKLFF. The CDR3 region has the DNA TGTGCCAGCAGCTTGGGACAGCTAGGGGAAAAACTGTTTTTT.

V is TRBV5-5 and J is TRBJ2-3; no clear D. Per the germline V gene, CDR1 is SGHKS and CDR2 is YYEKEE (reference sequence). Trimming pared 2 bases from V and 0 bases from J, leaving 10 bases between. CDR3 size: 15 residues. The CDR3 DNA sequence: TGTGCCAGCAGCTTCCTACGACTTAGCACAGATACGCAGTATTTT. Protein: CASSFLRLSTDTQYF.

This sequence joins TRBV4-2 and TRBJ1-1, with D possibly TRBD1 on 5 matching bases. This CDR3 has 19 amino acids. Germline V gene data show CDR1 as LGHNA and CDR2 as YNFKEQ. The V gene lost 0 bases and the J gene lost 1 base, with 21 bases spanning the gap. CDR3 sequence reads: CASSQEIIGWARANTEAFF. CDR3 nucleotides: TGTGCCAGCAGCCAAGAAATTATCGGCTGGGCCAGGGCGAACACTGAAGCTTTCTTT.

This clonotype occurred a few times. The chain has TRBV6-1 and TRBJ2-1; D gene uncertain. Germline V gene lookup returns CDR1 MNHNS and CDR2 SASEGT. This CDR3 has 12 amino acids. V lost 7 bases and J 7 bases, leaving 11 bases between the germline ends. CDR3: CASIGSRNEQFF. CDR3 DNA sequence: TGTGCCAGCATCGGTAGCCGGAATGAGCAGTTCTTC.

The chain uses TRBV10-3 and TRBJ1-5, with D maybe TRBD1 (5 bases). Germline V CDR1 and CDR2: ENHRY, SYGVKD. With 10 bases removed from V and 4 bases from J, the gap between germline ends came to 20 bases. The CDR3 has 15 amino acids. The CDR3 sequence is CATTPGKGNNQPQHF. The CDR3 DNA follows: TGTGCCACCACCCCAGGGAAAGGAAATAATCAGCCCCAGCATTTT.

This clonotype came up a few times. The genes are TRBV19 and TRBJ1-1; no clear D gene. The CDR3 extends over 11 amino acids. Germline CDR1 reads LNHDA; CDR2 reads SQIVND (reference sequence). Trimming left V 6 bases short and J 8 bases short, with 10 bases between. CDR3 sequence: CASSSVFEAFF. DNA for the CDR3: TGTGCCAGTAGCTCGGTCTTCGAAGCTTTCTTT. Looking up the rest from reference TRBV19 and TRBJ1-1 gives the full variable domain: DGGITQSPKYLFRKEGQNVTLSCEQNLNHDAMYWYRQDPGQGLRLIYYSQIVNDFQKGDIAEGYSVSREKKESFPLTVTSAQKNPTAFYLCASSSVFEAFFGQGTRLTVV.

The chain recombines TRBV3-1 with TRBJ1-3; TRBD1 is a possible D gene (6 bases). Trimming shortened V by 8 bases and J by 4 bases, and 24 bases separated the two germline ends. CDR3 size: 17 residues. Germline CDR1 LGHDT, CDR2 YNNKEL (reference sequence). The CDR3: CASGPPNRVRVGNTIYF. The CDR3 DNA follows: TGTGCCAGCGGCCCTCCGAACAGGGTCAGGGTAGGAAACACCATATATTTT.

This chain connects TRBV29-1 to TRBJ2-5; D unresolved. The CDR3 has 11 amino acids. With 7 bases removed from V and 2 bases from J, the gap between germline ends came to 8 bases. The germline gives CDR1 SQVTM, CDR2 ANQGSEA. This chain's CDR3 is CSGLKQETQYF. The CDR3 nucleotides read TGCAGCGGTTTAAAGCAAGAGACCCAGTACTTC.

V gene TRBV19 combines with J gene TRBJ1-2; 9 bases map to TRBD1. The CDR3 totals 14 residues. The V gene end was trimmed by 5 bases and the J gene end by 2 bases; junction bases not matched to a gene: 3. CDR1 is LNHDA, CDR2 SQIVND, per germline (reference sequence). CDR3 nucleotides: TGTGCCAGTAGTCCGGACAGGGGAAACTATGGCTACACCTTC. It codes for CASSPDRGNYGYTF.

The chain recombines TRBV10-3 with TRBJ1-1; no clear D. Germline V CDR1 and CDR2: ENHRY, SYGVKD. This CDR3 spans 16 amino acids. V gave up 3 bases and J gave up 0 bases, with 14 bases separating them. CDR3: CAISDSLPRLNTEAFF. DNA of the CDR3: TGTGCCATCAGTGATAGTTTGCCACGACTGAACACTGAAGCTTTCTTT.